This T cell receptor (beta chain) was retrieved from a study of vaccination and CD4 T cells after COVID-19. Trimming cost V 7 bases and J 1 base, with 10 bases left between them. The length of the CDR3 is 13 residues. Germline assignment: CDR1 MNHNS and CDR2 SASEGT. On this clonotype: Its matching antigen is unknown.

Cultured CD4+ T-cell DNA underwent Oncomine TCR Beta short-read sequencing. TCRdb analysed the PCR reads with MiXCR anew, one entry per CDR3 protein. This table holds about 11,000 distinct CDR3 sequences, roughly 50% found once. Specified treatment: roughly 10-day PBMC culture with coronavirus spike peptide pools or control peptides (ViraFEST assay). This TCR came from a human donor who had recovered from COVID-19. V is TRBV6-1 and J is TRBJ1-2, with D possibly TRBD1 on 6 matching bases. The sample consisted of CD4+ T cells from blood, cultured in vitro. The CDR3 here is CASMQGINYGYTF. The CDR3 DNA is TGTGCCAGCATGCAGGGGATTAACTATGGCTACACCTTC.